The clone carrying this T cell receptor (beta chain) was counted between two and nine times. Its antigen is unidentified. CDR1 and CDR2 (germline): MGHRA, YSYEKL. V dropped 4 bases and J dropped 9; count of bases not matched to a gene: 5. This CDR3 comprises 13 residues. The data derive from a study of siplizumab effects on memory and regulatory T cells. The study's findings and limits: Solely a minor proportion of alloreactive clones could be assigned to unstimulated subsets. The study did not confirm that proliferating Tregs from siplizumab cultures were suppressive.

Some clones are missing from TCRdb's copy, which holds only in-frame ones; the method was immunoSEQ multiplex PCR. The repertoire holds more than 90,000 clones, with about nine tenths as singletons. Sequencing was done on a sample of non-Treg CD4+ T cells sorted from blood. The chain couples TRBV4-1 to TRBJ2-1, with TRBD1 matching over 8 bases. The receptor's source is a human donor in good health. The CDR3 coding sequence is TGCGCCAGCAGCCGAGACAGGGGACGTGAGCAGTTCTTC. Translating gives CASSRDRGREQFF.